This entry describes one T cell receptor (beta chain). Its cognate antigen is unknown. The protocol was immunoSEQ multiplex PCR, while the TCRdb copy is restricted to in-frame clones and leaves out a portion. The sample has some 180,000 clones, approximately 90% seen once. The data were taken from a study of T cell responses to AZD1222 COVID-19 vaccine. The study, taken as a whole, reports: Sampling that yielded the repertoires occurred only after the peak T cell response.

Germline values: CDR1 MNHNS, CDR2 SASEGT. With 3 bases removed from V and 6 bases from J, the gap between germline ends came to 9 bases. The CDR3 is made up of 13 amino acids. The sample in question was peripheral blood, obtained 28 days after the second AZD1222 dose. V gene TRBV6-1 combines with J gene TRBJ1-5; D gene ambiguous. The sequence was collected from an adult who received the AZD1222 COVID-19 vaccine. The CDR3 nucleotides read TGTGCCAGCAGTGAGAGTTGGGGTCAGCCCCAGCATTTT. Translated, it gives CASSESWGQPQHF.